The clone carrying this TCR beta chain occurred many times. Its antigen is unidentified. This sample is part of a study of CD8+CD57+ T cells in acquired aplastic anemia. Study context: Sorted CD4+ and CD8+ cell DNA averaged roughly 3 ug.

This CDR3 contains 14 residues. Trimming removed 4 bases from V and 8 bases from J; junction bases left unmatched: 10. Germline V gene sequence: CDR1 SGHTA, CDR2 FQGNSA. Study-level findings and limits: Controls did not differ significantly from patients in CD8+ Simpson's diversity.

TCR beta VDJ combinations and CDR3 sequences were profiled from genomic DNA. TCRdb independently ran MiXCR on the reads; one entry per CDR3 protein. The sample includes hundreds of thousands of distinct CDR3 sequences, 65% to 80% of them seen just once. The TCR was taken from a human donor in good health, serving as a control. V is TRBV7-2 and J is TRBJ1-2; 7 bases are a match to TRBD1. Sample: sorted CD4+, CD8+, or CD8+CD57+ T cells (not recorded which) from PBMCs. The CDR3 loop is CASSYATGSVGYTF. As DNA, the CDR3 is TGTGCCAGCAGCTACGCGACAGGGTCGGTCGGCTACACCTTC.